The 26 T cell receptor beta chains presented below share a single source sample, sequenced in a study of cytomegalovirus exposure and HLA in healthy donors. The PCR had 60 Vbeta and 13 Jbeta primers. Here immunoSEQ multiplex PCR was the method, and the copy in TCRdb shows in-frame clones only, minus some. The sample lists 190,000 or so clones, under 90% seen once, with around 0.1% in the top ten. The sequenced sample consisted of PBMCs. The receptors stem from a boy between 2 and 15 years old in good health and CMV-seronegative.

CDR3 in DNA: TGTGCCAGCAGCAGGGGGTACCAAGAGACCCAGTACTTC. It translates to CASSRGYQETQYF. The rearrangement joins TRBV7-2 to TRBJ2-5; the D gene is possibly TRBD1 (6 bases). Germline V gene data show CDR1 as SGHTA and CDR2 as FQGNSA. The CDR3 has 13 residues. The V end was cut by 5 bases, the J end by 0 bases, with 7 bases between.

The chain recombines TRBV6-1 with TRBJ1-2; D unresolved. Germline loops: CDR1 MNHNS, CDR2 SASEGT. Trimming removed 10 bases at V and 4 bases at J, with 13 bases between. The CDR3 has 12 amino acids. The CDR3 region is CATLRLPYGYTF. In nucleotides, the CDR3 is TGTGCCACCCTGAGACTCCCCTATGGCTACACCTTC.

This clone appeared a few times. This sequence joins TRBV7-2 and TRBJ1-4; 11 bases fit TRBD1. In germline, CDR1 is SGHTA, CDR2 FQGNSA. This CDR3 is built from 15 residues. The V and J ends lost 1 base and 7 bases, in that order; junction bases with no gene match: 2. The CDR3 here is CASSLVGTGGEKLFF. The CDR3 nucleotides read TGTGCCAGCAGCTTAGTGGGGACAGGGGGTGAAAAACTGTTTTTT.

The V and J genes are TRBV5-8 and TRBJ2-5; no firm D call. This CDR3 is 14 amino acids long. Trimming took 4 bases from V and 3 from J, leaving 13 bases between them. Germline V CDR1 and CDR2: SGHTS, YDEGEE. CDR3 DNA sequence: TGTGCCAGCAGCACCGGCAGGTCAGAAGAGACCCAGTACTTC. It yields the protein CASSTGRSEETQYF.

This clone was recorded only once. This chain uses TRBV6-5 with TRBJ2-1, with 7 bases lining up with TRBD2. Germline lookup yields CDR1 MNHEY and CDR2 SVGAGI. There are 15 residues in the CDR3. Losses at the gene ends were 9 bases for V and 4 bases for J; bases not matched to a gene: 12. Here the CDR3 reads CASLPLGGGYNEQFF. CDR3 coding DNA: TGTGCCAGTCTTCCACTCGGGGGAGGGTACAATGAGCAGTTCTTC.

V and J are TRBV9 and TRBJ2-1; D call uncertain. The ends were cut back, 0 bases at V and 9 bases at J, with 10 bases in the middle. The CDR3 is 13 residues long. Germline lookup yields CDR1 SGDLS and CDR2 YYNGEE. CDR3 DNA sequence: TGTGCCAGCAGCGTAGAAGCGAGAAGTGAGCAGTTCTTC. Translated, it gives CASSVEARSEQFF. Using reference TRBV9 and TRBJ2-1 for the parts outside the CDR3, the full variable domain is DSGVTQTPKHLITATGQRVTLRCSPRSGDLSVYWYQQSLDQGLQFLIQYYNGEERAKGNILERFSAQQFPDLHSELNLSSLELGDSALYFCASSVEARSEQFFGPGTRLTVL.

This chain links TRBV7-9 with TRBJ1-4; D remains unclear. Germline V gene sequence: CDR1 SEHNR, CDR2 FQNEAQ (reference sequence). The CDR3 consists of 15 residues. V was trimmed by 0 bases and J by 6 bases, leaving 11 bases between them. The chain's CDR3 is CASSLAEELYEKLFF. CDR3 DNA sequence: TGTGCCAGCAGCTTAGCCGAGGAGTTGTATGAAAAACTGTTTTTT.

This chain joins TRBV7-9 and TRBJ2-7; possibly TRBD1 for D (5 bases). Trimming removed 1 base from V and 9 bases from J, with 10 bases in between. The germline gives CDR1 SEHNR, CDR2 FQNEAQ (reference sequence). The CDR3 length is 12 residues. The CDR3 loop reads CASSLGAGWQYF. In DNA form, the CDR3 reads TGTGCCAGCAGCTTAGGGGCAGGGTGGCAGTACTTC. The full variable domain, in which reference TRBV7-9 and TRBJ2-7 provide the parts outside the CDR3, is DTGVSQNPRHKITKRGQNVTFRCDPISEHNRLYWYRQTLGQGPEFLTYFQNEAQLEKSRLLSDRFSAERPKGSFSTLEIQRTEQGDSAMYLCASSLGAGWQYFGPGTRLTVT.

J is TRBJ2-3 and V is TRBV5-5, with TRBD1 identical over 7 bases. CDR1 and CDR2 from the germline V gene are SGHKS and YYEKEE (reference sequence). Germline trimming cut 3 bases from V and 3 bases from J; bases unmatched to any gene: 7. The CDR3 extends over 15 amino acids. CDR3 DNA sequence: TGTGCCAGCAGCTCTCGACAGGGATCGACAGATACGCAGTATTTT. Translating it yields CASSSRQGSTDTQYF.

This clone has just one count. The chain joins TRBV7-3 to TRBJ2-5; perhaps TRBD2 as D (5 bases). The germline CDR1 and CDR2 sequences are SGHTA and FQGTGA. V gave up 5 bases and J gave up 2 bases, with 9 bases separating them. The CDR3 totals 13 residues. The CDR3 region is CASSTGVQETQYF. DNA of the CDR3: TGTGCCAGCAGCACCGGGGTACAAGAGACCCAGTACTTC.

The rearrangement uses TRBV5-4 and TRBJ2-1, with TRBD2 matching 12 bases. The V gene's germline CDR1 is SGHNT and CDR2 YYREEE (reference sequence). The CDR3 spans 16 residues. The V segment lost 4 bases and the J segment 8 bases; nucleotides outside the gene matches: 10. CDR3 in amino acids: CASSLPSGGARYEQFF. CDR3 coding DNA: TGTGCCAGCAGCCTCCCTAGCGGGGGGGCTCGTTATGAGCAGTTCTTC.

The V gene is TRBV7-9, the J gene TRBJ1-2, with a weak D call TRBD1 (6 bases). Trimming removed 0 bases from V and 5 bases from J, with 7 bases in between. This CDR3 has 13 amino acids. Germline CDR1 and CDR2: SEHNR and FQNEAQ (reference sequence). The CDR3 loop is CASSLAGAYGYTF. CDR3 nucleotides: TGTGCCAGCAGCTTAGCGGGGGCATATGGCTACACCTTC.

Comment on this clone: Its ends do not fully match the called genes, so a read error is possible. This sequence joins TRBV29-1 and TRBJ2-7; possibly TRBD1 for D (6 bases). Germline CDR1 is SQVTM and CDR2 is ANQGSEA. The CDR3 extends over 12 amino acids. The CDR3 reads CSVGQAPYGQYF. The CDR3 DNA reads TGCAGCGTTGGACAGGCGCCCTACGGGCAGTACTTC.

This rearrangement joins TRBV5-4 to TRBJ1-1, with D maybe TRBD1 (6 bases). The CDR3 runs to 12 residues. CDR1 and CDR2 (germline): SGHNT, YYREEE (reference sequence). Trimming took off 2 bases at V and 11 bases at J, with 13 bases between the two ends. DNA for the CDR3: TGTGCCAGCAGCTTCAGCAGGGGTCGGGCTTTCTTT. Translation: CASSFSRGRAFF.

This clone was observed a handful of times. This chain joins TRBV2 and TRBJ2-5, with D perhaps matching TRBD2 (5 bases). Deletions cut 6 bases from V and 5 bases from J, with 13 bases between. The CDR3 runs 13 residues. The germline CDR1 and CDR2 sequences are SNHLY and FYNNEI. The CDR3 protein is CASRNGVGETQYF. The DNA for the CDR3 is TGTGCCAGCAGGAACGGGGTAGGGGAGACCCAGTACTTC.

This clone was counted between two and nine times. The V and J genes are TRBV4-2 and TRBJ2-1; D may be TRBD2 (5 bases). Trimming stripped 1 base from V and 1 base from J, with 8 bases between. The CDR3 is 15 amino acids. Germline CDR1 and CDR2: LGHNA and YNFKEQ. CDR3 loop: CASSQGRTSYNEQFF. DNA of the CDR3: TGTGCCAGCAGCCAAGGACGGACTTCCTACAATGAGCAGTTCTTC.

The chain uses TRBV19 and TRBJ1-5, with D possibly TRBD1 on 5 matching bases. The CDR3 is 13 residues long. Trimming shortened V by 9 bases and J by 5 bases, and 14 bases separated the two germline ends. Germline assignment: CDR1 LNHDA and CDR2 SQIVND (reference sequence). CDR3 sequence reads: CASGGQAHQPQHF. The CDR3 DNA is TGTGCCAGCGGGGGTCAGGCCCATCAGCCCCAGCATTTT.

The V gene is TRBV11-2, the J gene TRBJ1-1; tentative D call: TRBD1 (5 bases). With 8 bases removed from V and 7 bases from J, the gap between germline ends came to 11 bases. This CDR3 contains 11 residues. Germline CDR1 reads SGHAT; CDR2 reads FQNNGV. CDR3 sequence reads: CASGPGVEAFF. The DNA for the CDR3 is TGTGCCAGCGGACCGGGGGTTGAAGCTTTCTTT.

The V gene is TRBV30, the J gene TRBJ1-1; tentatively, D is TRBD1 (5 bases). The CDR3 covers 12 residues. Trimming stripped 3 bases from V and 3 bases from J, with 8 bases between. The germline gives CDR1 GTSNPN, CDR2 SVGIG (reference sequence). CDR3 bases: TGTGCCTGGAGCCGGGGGGACACTGAAGCTTTCTTT. Its protein is CAWSRGDTEAFF.

The chain couples TRBV4-1 to TRBJ2-7; tentative D call: TRBD1 (6 bases). In germline, CDR1 is MGHRA, CDR2 YSYEKL. CDR3 size: 16 residues. Trimming pared 4 bases from V and 4 bases from J, leaving 20 bases between. CDR3 sequence: CASSPSRTAPIYEQYF. The CDR3 DNA follows: TGCGCCAGCAGCCCTTCAAGGACAGCCCCAATTTACGAGCAGTACTTC.

The gene calls are TRBV25-1 and TRBJ2-7, with D maybe TRBD1 (5 bases). The CDR3 is 15 residues long. The germline V gene has CDR1 MGHDK and CDR2 SYGVNS. Trimming took 4 bases from V and 3 from J, leaving 16 bases between them. The CDR3 region has the DNA TGTGCCAGCAGTGGAAACCCCCAGGGCGTCTACGAGCAGTACTTC. It encodes CASSGNPQGVYEQYF.

The chain employs TRBV7-3 and TRBJ2-1, with D maybe TRBD2 (6 bases). The CDR3 spans 16 residues. Germline values: CDR1 SGHTA, CDR2 FQGTGA. The V and J ends lost 2 bases and 4 bases respectively, with 15 bases between them. This CDR3 is CASSLSRDSPYNEQFF. The CDR3 DNA sequence: TGTGCCAGCAGCTTATCCCGGGACTCACCATACAATGAGCAGTTCTTC.

Worth noting for this clone: Within the sample, other DNA sequences also encode this same CDR3. The CDR3 nucleotides are TGTGCCAGCAGCTTGGATCAGGGTTCCTACGAGCAGTACTTC. It codes for CASSLDQGSYEQYF. The genes are TRBV5-5 and TRBJ2-7; tentatively, D is TRBD1 (5 bases). The CDR3 has 14 residues. Trimming took off 0 bases at V and 1 base at J, with 8 bases between the two ends. The germline gives CDR1 SGHKS, CDR2 YYEKEE (reference sequence).

This rearrangement joins TRBV9 to TRBJ2-5; 9 bases match TRBD2. Germline loops: CDR1 SGDLS, CDR2 YYNGEE. Trimming at V came to 0 bases and at J to 5 bases, leaving 11 bases not matched to a gene. This CDR3 is built from 17 residues. Written as DNA, the CDR3 is TGTGCCAGCAGCGTAGGGCTAGCGGGACGCCTGGGGGAGACCCAGTACTTC. This translates into CASSVGLAGRLGETQYF.

As concerns this clone: At one end, the junction sequence differs from germline, possibly due to a read error. The chain employs TRBV7-9 and TRBJ1-1, with no clear D. The germline V gene encodes CDR1 SEHNR and CDR2 FQNEAQ (reference sequence). CDR3 length equals 9 residues. The CDR3 region is CASSAAAVF. The CDR3 nucleotides are TGTGCCAGCAGCGCCGCCGCAGTCTTT.

The CDR3 spells CASSAGTSGVQETQYF. For the CDR3, the DNA is TGTGCCAGCAGCGCCGGGACTAGCGGGGTACAAGAGACCCAGTACTTC. This chain uses TRBV9 with TRBJ2-5; 13 bases fit TRBD2. V gave up 3 bases and J gave up 2 bases; unmatched junction bases: 4. This CDR3 region has 16 residues. Germline lookup yields CDR1 SGDLS and CDR2 YYNGEE.